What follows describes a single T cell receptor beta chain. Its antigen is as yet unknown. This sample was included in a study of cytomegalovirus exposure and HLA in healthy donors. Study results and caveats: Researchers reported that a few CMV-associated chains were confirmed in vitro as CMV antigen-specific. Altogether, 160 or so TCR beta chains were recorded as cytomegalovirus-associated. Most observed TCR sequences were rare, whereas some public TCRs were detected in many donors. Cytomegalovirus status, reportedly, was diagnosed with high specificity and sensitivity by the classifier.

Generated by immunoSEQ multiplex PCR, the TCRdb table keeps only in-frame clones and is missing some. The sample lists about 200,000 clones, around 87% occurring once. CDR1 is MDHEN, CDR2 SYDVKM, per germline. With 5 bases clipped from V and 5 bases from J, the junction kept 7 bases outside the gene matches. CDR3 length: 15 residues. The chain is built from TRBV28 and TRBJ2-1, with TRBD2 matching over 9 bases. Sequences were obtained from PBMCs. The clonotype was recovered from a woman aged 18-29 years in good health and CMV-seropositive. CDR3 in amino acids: CASSRWTSADNEQFF. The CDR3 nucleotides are TGTGCCAGCAGTCGGTGGACTAGCGCGGACAATGAGCAGTTCTTC.